These T cell receptor beta chains were read from a single sample in a study of shared clonotypes between healthy human individuals. Generated by immunoSEQ multiplex PCR, the TCRdb table keeps only in-frame clones and is missing some. Of over 1.5 million clones listed, 95% to 99% are singletons. Sequencing used naive CD4+ T cells sorted from blood. The receptor set was obtained from a man aged 25 to 45 in good health. Both conserved end residues are part of each CDR3. The D gene is left open where the match is weak. Clone sizes are given selectively: once, few, many, or a class where the clone is expanded.

j_gene	d_gene	abundance	v_gene	CDR3nt	CDR3aa
TRBJ2-3	NA	once	TRBV7-9	TGTGCCAGCAGCACCCCCGCGGGACGCACAGATACGCAGTATTTT	CASSTPAGRTDTQYF
TRBJ2-5	TRBD2	NA	TRBV5-1	TGCGCCAGCAGCTTATCTAGCGGGGCTGGGGGTCAAGAGACCCAGTACTTC	CASSLSSGAGGQETQYF
TRBJ2-7	NA	NA	TRBV7-9	TGTGCCAGCAGCTCCTTTAAAGACGCAGCCTACGAGCAGTACTTC	CASSSFKDAAYEQYF
TRBJ2-5	NA	NA	TRBV2	TGTGCCAGCATTCAGGGTCGGAGAGAGACCCAGTACTTC	CASIQGRRETQYF
TRBJ1-2	TRBD1	NA	TRBV5-6	TGTGCCAGCAGCTTCCGGGACAGCGGCTACACCTTC	CASSFRDSGYTF
TRBJ1-1	NA	NA	TRBV18	TGTGCCAGCTCACCGAAAGGAGGTACTGAAGCTTTCTTT	CASSPKGGTEAFF
TRBJ1-2	NA	NA	TRBV5-4	TGTGCCAGCAGCCACCCAGGGGCCAATGGCTACACCTTC	CASSHPGANGYTF
TRBJ2-1	TRBD2	NA	TRBV5-6	TGTGCCAGCAGCTCAAGCGGGATACGGTCCTACAATGAGCAGTTCTTC	CASSSSGIRSYNEQFF
TRBJ1-1	NA	once	TRBV19	TGTGCCAGTACCCTAAGTTCAGGCAGCTTGAACACTGAAGCTTTCTTT	CASTLSSGSLNTEAFF
TRBJ1-5	NA	NA	TRBV5-1	TGCGCCAGCAGCTTGCGGGGGCCGCAGCCCCAGCATTTT	CASSLRGPQPQHF
TRBJ2-1	NA	NA	TRBV7-9	TGTGCCAGCAGCAAACTAGCATCCTACAATGAGCAGTTCTTC	CASSKLASYNEQFF
TRBJ2-3	TRBD1	once	TRBV27	TGTGCCAGCAGCCCCACCGGGACAGGGGACAGCACAGATACGCAGTATTTT	CASSPTGTGDSTDTQYF
TRBJ2-3	TRBD1	NA	TRBV7-8	TGTGCCAGCAGCATGGGACAGACCACAGATACGCAGTATTTT	CASSMGQTTDTQYF
TRBJ2-7	NA	NA	TRBV11-2	TGTGCCCGGGCAGGCCCCACCTACGAGCAGTACTTC	CARAGPTYEQYF
TRBJ2-7	NA	NA	TRBV9	TGTGCCAGCAGCGTGACAGAGGGATCCTACGAGCAGTACTTC	CASSVTEGSYEQYF
TRBJ1-1	TRBD1	NA	TRBV15	TGTGCCACCAGCAGCACTCGTCTCCTGGACAGGGGGAACACTGAAGCTTTCTTT	CATSSTRLLDRGNTEAFF
TRBJ1-3	NA	once	TRBV30	TGTGCCTGGAGTGTACAGCCCAGGGCATCTCGAAACACCATATATTTT	CAWSVQPRASRNTIYF
TRBJ2-7	TRBD1	NA	TRBV14	TGTGCCAGCAGCCACCCGACAGGGGGCGAGCAGTACTTC	CASSHPTGGEQYF
TRBJ2-1	TRBD2	NA	TRBV11-2	TGTGCCAGCAGCTATGCGGCGGCTAGCGGGAGGTCGGGTGAGCAGTTCTTC	CASSYAAASGRSGEQFF
TRBJ2-5	TRBD2	NA	TRBV28	TGTGCCAGCACCACACGACTAGCGGGAGGGTGGACCCAGTACTTC	CASTTRLAGGWTQYF
TRBJ1-1	NA	NA	TRBV6-6	TGTGCCAGCAGACCCATAGGGTTAGTTGAGAACACTGAAGCTTTCTTT	CASRPIGLVENTEAFF
TRBJ2-1	NA	few	TRBV9	TGTGCCAGCAGCGTAGACACCAACAACTACAATGAGCAGTTCTTC	CASSVDTNNYNEQFF
TRBJ2-7	NA	NA	TRBV11-2	TGTGCCAGCAGCTTCGGACCGAGCCCCTACGAGCAGTACTTC	CASSFGPSPYEQYF
TRBJ2-3	NA	NA	TRBV15	TGTGCCACCAGCAAGGGCGGTCTAACAGATACGCAGTATTTT	CATSKGGLTDTQYF
TRBJ2-7	NA	once	TRBV18	TGTGCCAGCTCACAAGGGGACGAGCAGTACTTC	CASSQGDEQYF
TRBJ2-3	NA	NA	TRBV4-1	TGCGCCAGCAGCCAAGATGGGGGTGGCACAGATACGCAGTATTTT	CASSQDGGGTDTQYF
TRBJ2-1	NA	NA	TRBV5-5	TGTGCCAGCAGCTTGGATACAGGTAATGAGCAGTTCTTC	CASSLDTGNEQFF
TRBJ2-1	NA	NA	TRBV10-3	TGTGCCATCAGTGAGTCAACGGTCTACAATGAGCAGTTCTTC	CAISESTVYNEQFF